This TCR beta chain was profiled in a study of blood T cell repertoires in COVID-19. About the research overall: Samples taken during acute and convalescent COVID-19 were collected in the United States, Italy and Spain. T cells, B-cell-depleted T cells, or PBMCs supplied cDNA or gDNA.

How the authors handled the data: Amplification of reference gene primers was used by the study to estimate nucleated cell counts. Profiled with immunoSEQ multiplex PCR; TCRdb holds only in-frame clones, not every one. Clone size and the V and J calls come from that table; the DNA yielded D and trimming. The sample yields 250,000 to 300,000 clones, 80% to 90% seen once. CDR1 and CDR2 (germline): MDHEN, SYDVKM. Trimming cost V 4 bases and J 0 bases, with 10 bases left between them. This CDR3 has 14 amino acids. Sequenced input: peripheral blood. The origin of this receptor is a woman younger than 45 with COVID-19, enrolled during active disease. The rearrangement links TRBV28 to TRBJ2-7, with no clear D. CDR3 sequence reads: CASSSPPSSYEQYF. The CDR3 coding sequence is TGTGCCAGCAGTTCGCCCCCCAGCTCCTACGAGCAGTACTTC.